These 3 T cell receptor beta chains share one sample of origin, sequenced in a study of blood T cell repertoires in COVID-19. TCRdb keeps only in-frame clones here, not all; method: immunoSEQ multiplex PCR. The data hold about 60,000 clones, with around 89% observed a single time. The material sequenced was peripheral blood. The receptors come from a man in his fifties or sixties with active COVID-19.

This chain connects TRBV24-1 to TRBJ2-3; D might be TRBD1 (5 bases). The ends were cut back, 5 bases at V and 2 bases at J, with 10 bases in the middle. Germline V gene lookup returns CDR1 KGHDR and CDR2 SFDVKD. The CDR3 is 14 residues long. CDR3 sequence (DNA): TGTGCCACCAGTGTAGGGGCAGCCACAGATACGCAGTATTTT. It specifies CATSVGAATDTQYF.

This clone was picked up one time. The chain uses TRBV5-1 and TRBJ2-1; 8 bases line up with TRBD1. In germline, CDR1 is SGHRS, CDR2 YFSETQ. The CDR3 extends over 15 amino acids. The junction had 9 bases not matched to a gene; V was cut back by 0 bases and J by 10 bases. The CDR3 here is CASSLVGQGAQEQFF. As DNA, the CDR3 is TGCGCCAGCAGCTTGGTAGGCCAGGGGGCTCAAGAGCAGTTCTTC.

The rearrangement links TRBV5-1 to TRBJ1-6; 8 nucleotides agree with TRBD1. This CDR3 has 15 residues. The junction had 8 bases not matched to a gene; V was cut back by 5 bases and J by 7 bases. Germline V gives CDR1 SGHRS, CDR2 YFSETQ. In DNA form, the CDR3 reads TGCGCCAGCAGGGTCTGGACAGGGAGGAATTCACCCCTCCACTTT. Its translation: CASRVWTGRNSPLHF.